This T cell receptor beta chain derives from a study of Ad26.COV2.S vaccination and SARS-CoV-2 variants. Study-wide background: Enrolled in COV1001, the donor was in the Ad26.COV2.S trial arm, which received the vaccine.

Using immunoSEQ multiplex PCR, the repertoire was profiled, and TCRdb retains in-frame clones only, with some absent. The data contain around 500,000 clones, 89% of them seen just once; the ten biggest clones take up about 1.5%. Turning to this clone: As yet, its antigen is unknown.

The CDR3 sequence is 12 residues long. Between the trimmed V and J ends, which lost 2 bases and 4 bases, there was a span of 2 bases. The V gene's germline CDR1 is MNHEY and CDR2 SVGAGI. The study's findings and limits: Vaccine recipients surpassed placebo recipients in spike-specific TCR breadth.

Treatment reported: roughly 19 received Ad26.COV2.S at low or high dose, single or two shots; roughly five received placebo; per-sample allocation not given. Each sample was drawn 63 days after the first injection (of vaccine or placebo). A Boston adult aged 18-55 years was the donor. What was given as vaccine was an Ad26 vector encoding Wuhan-strain SARS-CoV-2 spike. The sequences come from peripheral blood, collected in a trial of Ad26.COV2.S vaccine versus placebo. The genes are TRBV6-5 and TRBJ2-2, with no clear D. The receptor was derived from a person between 18 and 59 years old who received the Ad26.COV2.S COVID-19 vaccine or a placebo. DNA of the CDR3: TGTGCCAGCAGTTACCCCACCGGGGAGCTGTTTTTT. Translated: CASSYPTGELFF.